The text below deals with one T cell receptor (beta chain). The entry originates in a study of T-cell memory formation after mild COVID-19. The CDR3 is 18 amino acids. Losses at the gene ends were 6 bases for V and 0 bases for J; bases not matched to a gene: 12. Germline V gives CDR1 SGHTA, CDR2 FQGTGA. From 5'RACE with constant-segment primers came TCR alpha and TCR beta cDNA libraries that carried sample barcodes and UMIs. TCRdb re-called the 5' RACE reads with MiXCR, one entry per CDR3 protein. Here the sample spans fewer than 90,000 distinct CDR3 sequences, over 11% being singletons. This receptor was identified in an adult woman who had mild COVID-19 (a few samples of this study predate the infection). Cell type and time point are not known. Sequences were obtained from PBMCs or a T cell subset sorted from them (not recorded which). This chain uses TRBV7-3 with TRBJ2-2, with TRBD2 matching 8 bases. The CDR3: CASRPTPRGGANTGELFF. The DNA of the CDR3 is TGTGCCAGCAGACCTACCCCTCGGGGGGGGGCGAACACCGGGGAGCTGTTTTTT.